This paragraph covers one TCR beta chain sequence. The antigen remains unidentified. This sample is part of a study of T cell repertoires in cytomegalovirus infection. Study as a whole: Both a matching HLA type and CMV infection were indicated by public TCR beta signatures. Study results and limitations: HLA-C-restricted CMV-specific TCR beta clonotypes prevailed in the ex vivo response. Carriage of CMV together with the relevant HLA was identifiable through cumulative public TCR beta family frequency.

TCRdb redid the calling of the reads with MiXCR, one entry per CDR3 protein. The sample includes 300,000 or so distinct CDR3 sequences, about 23% of them seen just once. Trimming cost V 5 bases and J 1 base, with 12 bases left between them. The CDR3 is made up of 14 amino acids. The germline gives CDR1 SGHRS, CDR2 YFSETQ. This TCR came from a human donor in good health (CMV status not recorded). Some clones in this sample may be carry-over from other donors' samples. The source material was PBMCs. This chain connects TRBV5-1 to TRBJ1-1; D is uncertain. The CDR3 nucleotides read TGCGCCAGCAGTACCGGGTTAGAGAACACTGAAGCTTTCTTT. Protein sequence: CASSTGLENTEAFF.